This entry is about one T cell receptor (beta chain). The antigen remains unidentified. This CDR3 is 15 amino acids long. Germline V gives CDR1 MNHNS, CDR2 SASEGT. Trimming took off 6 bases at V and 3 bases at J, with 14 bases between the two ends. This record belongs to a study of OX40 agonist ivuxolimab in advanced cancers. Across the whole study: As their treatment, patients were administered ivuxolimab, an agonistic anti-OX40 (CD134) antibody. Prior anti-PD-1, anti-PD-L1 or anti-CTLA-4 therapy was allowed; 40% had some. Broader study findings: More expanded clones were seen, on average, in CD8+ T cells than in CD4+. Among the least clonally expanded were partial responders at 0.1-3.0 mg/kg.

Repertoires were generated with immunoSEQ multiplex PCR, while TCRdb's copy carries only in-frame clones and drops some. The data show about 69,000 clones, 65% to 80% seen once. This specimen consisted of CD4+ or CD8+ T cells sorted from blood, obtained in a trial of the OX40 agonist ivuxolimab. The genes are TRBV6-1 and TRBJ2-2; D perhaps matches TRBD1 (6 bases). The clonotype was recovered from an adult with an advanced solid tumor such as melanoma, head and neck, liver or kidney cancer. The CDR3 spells CASRRVGAYTGELFF. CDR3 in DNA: TGTGCCAGCAGGAGGGTGGGGGCCTACACCGGGGAGCTGTTTTTT.